This TCR beta chain was observed in a study of tumor-infiltrating lymphocytes in oesophageal squamous cell carcinoma. In TCRdb, the PCR reads were re-called with MiXCR into one record per CDR3 protein. The sample records about 19,000 distinct CDR3 sequences, under 50% being singletons. Trimming took 1 base from V and 3 from J; bases not matched to a gene: 0. In germline, CDR1 is SGHTA, CDR2 FQGNSA. This CDR3 spans 13 amino acids. This clonotype was picked up a small number of times. The sample consisted of normal esophageal tissue next to the tumor. The V and J genes are TRBV7-2 and TRBJ2-7; TRBD1 matches at 7 bases. The TCR was taken from a male donor with esophageal squamous cell carcinoma. The CDR3 loop is CASSLGTGYEQYF. As DNA, the CDR3 is TGTGCCAGCAGCTTAGGGACAGGCTACGAGCAGTACTTC.